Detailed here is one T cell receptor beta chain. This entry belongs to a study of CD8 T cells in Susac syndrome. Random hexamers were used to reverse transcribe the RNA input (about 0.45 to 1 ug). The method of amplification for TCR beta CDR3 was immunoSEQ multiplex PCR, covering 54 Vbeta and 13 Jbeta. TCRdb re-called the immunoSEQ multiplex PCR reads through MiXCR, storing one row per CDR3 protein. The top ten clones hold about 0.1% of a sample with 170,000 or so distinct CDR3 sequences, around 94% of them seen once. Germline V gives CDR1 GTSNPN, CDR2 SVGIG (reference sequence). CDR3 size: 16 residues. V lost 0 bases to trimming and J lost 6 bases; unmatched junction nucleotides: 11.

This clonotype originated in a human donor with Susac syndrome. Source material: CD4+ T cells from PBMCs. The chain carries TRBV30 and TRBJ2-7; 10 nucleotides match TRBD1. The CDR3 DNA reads TGTGCCTGGAGTGTACTCTCCGGGACAGGGGTTATCGAGCAGTACTTC. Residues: CAWSVLSGTGVIEQYF.